Described below is a single T cell receptor (beta chain) sequence and its context. What it binds is unknown. TCRdb called the reads again in MiXCR, with one record for every CDR3 protein. The sample contains about 360,000 distinct CDR3 sequences, 15% to 20% of which appear only once. These data come from a study of T cell repertoires in cytomegalovirus infection. Whole-study context: Indications came from public TCR beta signatures; they pointed to CMV infection and to a matching HLA type.

Whole-study results and caveats: HLA-C-restricted CMV-specific TCR beta clonotypes prevailed in the ex vivo response. The cumulative frequency of public TCR beta families identified carriers of CMV plus the relevant HLA.

CDR3 length: 12 amino acids. Germline values: CDR1 SGDLS, CDR2 YYNGEE. V gave up 7 bases and J gave up 4 bases, with 11 bases separating them. J is TRBJ1-2 and V is TRBV9; TRBD1 might be the D (6 bases). Material: PBMCs. The source of this sequence is a human donor in good health (CMV status not recorded). Some clones in this sample may be carry-over from other donors' samples. Here the CDR3 reads CASGGAVYGYTF. In nucleotides, the CDR3 is TGTGCCAGCGGGGGCGCAGTCTATGGCTACACCTTC.